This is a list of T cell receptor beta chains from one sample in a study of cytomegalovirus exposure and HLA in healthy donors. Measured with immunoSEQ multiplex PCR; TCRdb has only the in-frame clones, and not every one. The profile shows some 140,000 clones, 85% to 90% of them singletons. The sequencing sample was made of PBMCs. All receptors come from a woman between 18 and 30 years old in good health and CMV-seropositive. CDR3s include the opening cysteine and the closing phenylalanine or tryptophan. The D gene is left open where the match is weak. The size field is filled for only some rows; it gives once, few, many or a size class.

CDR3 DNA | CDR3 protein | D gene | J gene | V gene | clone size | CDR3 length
TGCGCCAGCAGCCAAGAATTGACAGCAGGGGGTTTATCCTACGAGCAGTACTTC | CASSQELTAGGLSYEQYF | TRBD1 | TRBJ2-7 | TRBV4-3 | - | 18
TGTGCCACCACCGGGACTAGCGACACCGGGGAGCTGTTTTTT | CATTGTSDTGELFF | TRBD2 | TRBJ2-2 | TRBV6-1 | - | 14
TGTGCCCGAACCGACAGGTTTAAATCCGGGGAGCTGTTTTTT | CARTDRFKSGELFF | - | TRBJ2-2 | TRBV30 | - | 14
TGTGCCAGCAGCCTCGGGAGTCGGGGGGGCGCAGATACGCAGTATTTT | CASSLGSRGGADTQYF | TRBD2 | TRBJ2-3 | TRBV5-4 | - | 16
TGCGCCAGCAGCCAAGAACCCAAGGGAGATTCCTATGGCTACACCTTC | CASSQEPKGDSYGYTF | - | TRBJ1-2 | TRBV4-3 | - | 16
TGTGCCAGCAGTCGGGACAGGGCTAATCAGCCCCAGCATTTT | CASSRDRANQPQHF | TRBD1 | TRBJ1-5 | TRBV27 | - | 14
TGCGCCAGCAGCCCCAGGGGGGACTATGGCTACACCTTC | CASSPRGDYGYTF | TRBD1 | TRBJ1-2 | TRBV4-1 | once | 13
TGTGCCAGCAGCTTGTATGGGGGGACGAATCAGCCCCAGCATTTT | CASSLYGGTNQPQHF | - | TRBJ1-5 | TRBV5-6 | - | 15
TGTGCCAGCAGTTTGTTCCGTCTAAGGCGGTATGGCTACACCTTC | CASSLFRLRRYGYTF | - | TRBJ1-2 | TRBV28 | - | 15
TGTGCCACCAGCAGAGATCAGAGAACGGGTACCACTGAAGCTTTCTTT | CATSRDQRTGTTEAFF | - | TRBJ1-1 | TRBV15 | - | 16
TGTGCCAGCAGCGTAGCTGGGCAGACCTATGGCTACACCTTC | CASSVAGQTYGYTF | - | TRBJ1-2 | TRBV9 | - | 14
TGTGCCAGCAGCCTGATCGAACAGAAGAGCTATGGCTACACCTTC | CASSLIEQKSYGYTF | - | TRBJ1-2 | TRBV5-5 | - | 15
TGTGCCAGCAGCCCCAGCGGGGGCACAGATACGCAGTATTTT | CASSPSGGTDTQYF | TRBD2 | TRBJ2-3 | TRBV6-1 | - | 14
TGTGCCAGCAGCCAAGATATTGGGGCGCGGAATGGCTACACCTTC | CASSQDIGARNGYTF | - | TRBJ1-2 | TRBV4-2 | - | 15
TGTGCCAGCAGTGGCAGGGCGAACTATGGCTACACCTTC | CASSGRANYGYTF | - | TRBJ1-2 | TRBV6-1 | - | 13
TGTGCCAGCAGTGGGGTTTTGCAGTCGGGGAATGAAAAACTGTTTTTT | CASSGVLQSGNEKLFF | - | TRBJ1-4 | TRBV2 | - | 16
TGTGCCAGCAGTGACAGGGGGCCCACCTACGAGCAGTACTTC | CASSDRGPTYEQYF | TRBD1 | TRBJ2-7 | TRBV2 | - | 14
TGTGCCAGTAGTATTATCGGACAGAGTGAGGAGCAGTACTTC | CASSIIGQSEEQYF | - | TRBJ2-7 | TRBV19 | - | 14
TGCAGCGTCGAGATAACAGCTAACACTGAAGCTTTCTTT | CSVEITANTEAFF | - | TRBJ1-1 | TRBV29-1 | - | 13
TGCGCCAGCAGGCCGATACACGGGGTAACCTACGAGCAGTACTTC | CASRPIHGVTYEQYF | - | TRBJ2-7 | TRBV4-1 | once | 15
TGTGCCAGCACCGGGACAGGGTCTAATGAAAAACTGTTTTTT | CASTGTGSNEKLFF | TRBD1 | TRBJ1-4 | TRBV2 | - | 14
TGTGCCAGCAGTTATTACCCAAGGAGCTCCTACGAGCAGTACTTC | CASSYYPRSSYEQYF | - | TRBJ2-7 | TRBV6-5 | - | 15
TGTGCCAGCAGCGTCGCCGGGGGGTTGACTGAAGCTTTCTTT | CASSVAGGLTEAFF | - | TRBJ1-1 | TRBV9 | - | 14
TGCGCCAGCAGCTTGGGAGGGAGGGAGTTCGACGAGCAGTACTTC | CASSLGGREFDEQYF | TRBD2 | TRBJ2-7 | TRBV5-1 | - | 15
TGTGCCAGCAGCTTGAGGCTAGCGGGGCTCCAAGAGACCCAGTACTTC | CASSLRLAGLQETQYF | TRBD2 | TRBJ2-5 | TRBV5-6 | - | 16
TGTGCCAGCAGCGTAGGCGGGGGGCACCACAATGAGCAGTTCTTC | CASSVGGGHHNEQFF | TRBD2 | TRBJ2-1 | TRBV9 | - | 15
TGTGCCAGCAGTCAGACAGTGAGCTATGGCTACACCTTC | CASSQTVSYGYTF | - | TRBJ1-2 | TRBV28 | - | 13
TGTGCCAGCAGCGTAGTCGGGACTAGCGGGGGCACAGATACGCAGTATTTT | CASSVVGTSGGTDTQYF | TRBD2 | TRBJ2-3 | TRBV9 | - | 17
TGTGCCAGTAGTTTGGACAGGGGGACCGGGGAGCTGTTTTTT | CASSLDRGTGELFF | TRBD1 | TRBJ2-2 | TRBV19 | - | 14
TGTGCCAGCAGCCCCCAGGGTGGGACTGAAGCTTTCTTT | CASSPQGGTEAFF | - | TRBJ1-1 | TRBV7-9 | - | 13
TGTGCCAGCAGAGAAGACAGGGGCACTGAAGCTTTCTTT | CASREDRGTEAFF | TRBD1 | TRBJ1-1 | TRBV2 | - | 13
TGTGCCAGCAGTGGCCTACGGGGGGCGCATGAAGCTTTCTTT | CASSGLRGAHEAFF | - | TRBJ1-1 | TRBV2 | - | 14
TGTGCCAGCAGTTTTGCGTATCACCGGGAGCTGTTTTTT | CASSFAYHRELFF | - | TRBJ2-2 | TRBV28 | - | 13
TGTGCCAGCAGTGTACTTAGCGTCGACACCGGGGAGCTGTTTTTT | CASSVLSVDTGELFF | - | TRBJ2-2 | TRBV6-1 | - | 15
TGTGCCAGCAGTGATCGACAGGGCTTGTATGGCTACACCTTC | CASSDRQGLYGYTF | TRBD1 | TRBJ1-2 | TRBV6-6 | - | 14
TGTGCCAGCAGCGTATGGGACAACTTGTGGAATGAGCAGTTCTTC | CASSVWDNLWNEQFF | - | TRBJ2-1 | TRBV9 | - | 15
TGTGCCAGCAGCACAGGGTATCCGTTTTTTAATTCACCCCTCCACTTT | CASSTGYPFFNSPLHF | - | TRBJ1-6 | TRBV28 | - | 16
TGTGCCACCGGGTCTCGGTCCTACAATGAGCAGTTCTTC | CATGSRSYNEQFF | - | TRBJ2-1 | TRBV2 | - | 13
TGTGCCAGCAGCTTCCCGCTAGCGGGGGGGTCATACAATGAGCAGTTCTTC | CASSFPLAGGSYNEQFF | TRBD2 | TRBJ2-1 | TRBV7-2 | - | 17
TGCGCCAGCAGCTTGGTAGGACAGACCAGCTCCTATAATTCACCCCTCCACTTT | CASSLVGQTSSYNSPLHF | - | TRBJ1-6 | TRBV5-1 | - | 18
TGTGCCAGCAGTTTTCAGGGGGCTGGTGGCTATGGCTACACCTTC | CASSFQGAGGYGYTF | TRBD1 | TRBJ1-2 | TRBV28 | - | 15
TGTGCCAGCAGTGAAGCTCGACAGGGTGGCTACACCTTC | CASSEARQGGYTF | TRBD1 | TRBJ1-2 | TRBV6-1 | few | 13
TGCGCCAGCAGCTTGGCCCCGGGACTAGAAGCAGATACGCAGTATTTT | CASSLAPGLEADTQYF | TRBD2 | TRBJ2-3 | TRBV5-1 | - | 16
TGCGCCAGCAGCCGGGGACAGGTCACAGATACGCAGTATTTT | CASSRGQVTDTQYF | TRBD1 | TRBJ2-3 | TRBV4-3 | few | 14
TGTGCAGCCTTCGGGACATCGGGAGAGACCCAGTACTTC | CAAFGTSGETQYF | - | TRBJ2-5 | TRBV28 | - | 13
TGTGCCAGCAGCCCGCTGGGGGGGGCGGCTGGAAACACCATATATTTT | CASSPLGGAAGNTIYF | - | TRBJ1-3 | TRBV12-1 | - | 16
TGTGCCAGCAGCCCCGGGGGGACGAAACAAGAGACCCAGTACTTC | CASSPGGTKQETQYF | TRBD2 | TRBJ2-5 | TRBV7-2 | - | 15
TGTGCCAGTAGTATAGATATGGACAGGGGGCCCGGTGGCTACACCTTC | CASSIDMDRGPGGYTF | TRBD1 | TRBJ1-2 | TRBV19 | - | 16